The rows below give T cell receptor beta chains drawn from one sample of a study of blood T cell repertoires in COVID-19. Assay: immunoSEQ multiplex PCR; the TCRdb copy retains only in-frame clones and omits some. The sample shows approximately 61,000 clones, almost 90% of them seen only once. The sequencing input was peripheral blood. These receptors were collected from a woman aged 80 or over with active COVID-19. Both conserved end residues are trimmed from each CDR3. A D gene is named only where the DNA matches it firmly.

cdr3_aa,d_call,v_call,j_call
ASSPVLASEQF,NA,TRBV18,TRBJ2-1
ASSLGQADTEAF,TRBD1,TRBV19,TRBJ1-1
ASRSGGADSPLH,NA,TRBV5-1,TRBJ1-6
ASSLWRGAKNIQY,NA,TRBV28,TRBJ2-4
ASSPSGGTEQY,TRBD2,TRBV2,TRBJ2-7
AWSVGGSTYEQY,NA,TRBV30,TRBJ2-7
ASSTYDGLTYEQY,NA,TRBV9,TRBJ2-7
ASSEWTGGNQPQH,TRBD1,TRBV2,TRBJ1-5
AISEKAVGILYGYT,NA,TRBV10-3,TRBJ1-2
ASSLTSGGLSAETQY,TRBD2,TRBV5-1,TRBJ2-5
ASSPPGGETQY,TRBD2,TRBV18,TRBJ2-5
SATGDYGYT,TRBD1,TRBV20-1,TRBJ1-2
ASDDRGLPPGA,TRBD1,TRBV2,TRBJ1-2
ASSFGGPDTQY,NA,TRBV28,TRBJ2-3
ASSRAWTGFY,TRBD1,TRBV2,TRBJ2-5
ASSYSGQTHEQY,TRBD1,TRBV6-2/TRBV6-3,TRBJ2-7
ASSLEQGGRQPQH,TRBD1,TRBV7-2,TRBJ1-5
ASSQVSPWRELTDTQY,TRBD2,TRBV4-3,TRBJ2-3
ASSFIGAEAF,NA,TRBV11-2,TRBJ1-1
ASSRRENYEQY,NA,TRBV19,TRBJ2-7
ASSHESGVITGELF,NA,TRBV6-2/TRBV6-3,TRBJ2-2
ASSQDRNQPQH,NA,TRBV4-2,TRBJ1-5
ASSLRADNEQF,NA,TRBV28,TRBJ2-1
AISRTSGEVGELF,TRBD2,TRBV10-3,TRBJ2-2
ASSLGLGQPQH,NA,TRBV6-5,TRBJ1-5
ASSLDPRGVGETQY,TRBD2,TRBV5-1,TRBJ2-5
ASTRSWLANYEQY,NA,TRBV11-2,TRBJ2-7
ASSVSSGTPTPYEQY,NA,TRBV5-1,TRBJ2-7
ATSRFPGHNTGELF,NA,TRBV15,TRBJ2-2
ASSQDPGETQY,NA,TRBV6-2/TRBV6-3,TRBJ2-5
ASSLGAGATYEQY,NA,TRBV4-1,TRBJ2-7
ASSFQQGVDEQY,NA,TRBV5-1,TRBJ2-7
ASSFATSGGKTDTQY,TRBD2,TRBV7-9,TRBJ2-3
ASSFIAGNSYNEQF,TRBD2,TRBV5-1,TRBJ2-1
ASSPWGSQPYNEQF,NA,TRBV11-2,TRBJ2-1
ATSRDPGLAGLKGYEQF,TRBD2,TRBV15,TRBJ2-1